Presented here are 32 T cell receptor beta chains from one specimen sequenced in a study of CD8+CD57+ T cells in acquired aplastic anemia. Selection for sequencing was limited to patients who had shown CD8+CD57+ cell expansion by flow cytometry. Profiling that covered TCR beta VDJ and CDR3 relied on genomic DNA as its template. TCRdb re-analysed the reads in MiXCR, keeping a single row per CDR3 protein. This sample has 100,000 to 150,000 distinct CDR3 sequences, with approximately 50% found just once. The sequenced material came from sorted CD4+, CD8+, or CD8+CD57+ T cells (not recorded which) from PBMCs. These receptor sequences come from a human donor with aplastic anemia.

The chain employs TRBV20-1 and TRBJ1-1; 8 nucleotides match TRBD1. V shed 0 bases and J 5 bases; nucleotides not matched to a gene: 8. The germline V gene has CDR1 DFQATT and CDR2 SNEGSKA (reference sequence). CDR3 length: 15 residues. CDR3 bases: TGCAGTGCTAGAGACGCAGGGGGCTCGTTAACTGAAGCTTTCTTT. It translates to CSARDAGGSLTEAFF.

The chain carries TRBV15 and TRBJ2-7; D uncertain. V dropped 3 bases and J dropped 2 bases, with 11 bases sitting between them. The germline CDR1 and CDR2 sequences are LNHNV and YYDKDF (reference sequence). The CDR3 sequence is 14 residues long. CDR3 sequence: CATSSSGQTYEQYF. CDR3 bases: TGTGCCACCAGCAGCTCGGGCCAAACCTACGAGCAGTACTTC.

This clonotype has at least ten counts. The chain employs TRBV19 and TRBJ2-4; either TRBD1 or TRBD2 may supply D (7 bases each). Germline CDR1 and CDR2: LNHDA and SQIVND (reference sequence). The CDR3 is 15 residues long. The V end was cut by 6 bases, the J end by 9 bases, with 21 bases between. The CDR3 coding sequence is TGTGCCAGTAGCCCGGCAGGGGGGGAATTAGGCATTCAGTACTTC. This gives the protein CASSPAGGELGIQYF.

The chain is built from TRBV19 and TRBJ1-5, with no clear D. The V gene lost 2 bases and the J gene lost 4 bases, with 6 bases spanning the gap. Germline lookup yields CDR1 LNHDA and CDR2 SQIVND (reference sequence). This CDR3 is 13 amino acids long. The CDR3 region is CASSITENQPQHF. The CDR3 DNA sequence: TGTGCCAGTAGTATAACAGAAAATCAGCCCCAGCATTTT.

J is TRBJ1-1 and V is TRBV10-3, with D uncertain. Trimming stripped 0 bases from V and 14 bases from J, with 4 bases between. CDR1 and CDR2 from the germline V gene are ENHRY and SYGVKD. The length of the CDR3 is 9 residues. CDR3 DNA: TGTGCCATCAGTGAGTCCCAGTTCTTT. As protein: CAISESQFF.

The gene calls are TRBV2 and TRBJ2-7; D is possibly TRBD2 (5 bases). Trimming took 0 bases from V and 6 from J, leaving 9 bases between them. The CDR3 sequence is 13 residues long. Germline CDR1 and CDR2: SNHLY and FYNNEI. This CDR3 is CASSEAEGGEQYF. In DNA form, the CDR3 reads TGTGCCAGCAGTGAAGCTGAGGGTGGCGAGCAGTACTTC.

V is TRBV19 and J is TRBJ1-1; D unresolved. Germline CDR1 and CDR2: LNHDA and SQIVND (reference sequence). This CDR3 comprises 12 residues. Trimming took 3 bases from V and 3 from J, leaving 5 bases between them. CDR3 DNA sequence: TGTGCCAGTAGTATCGGGTACACTGAAGCTTTCTTT. Encoded protein: CASSIGYTEAFF.

This chain joins TRBV7-9 and TRBJ2-2; unclear D gene. The V end lost 4 bases, the J end lost 3 bases, and 6 bases lay between the germline ends. CDR3 length: 13 amino acids. Germline loops: CDR1 SEHNR, CDR2 FQNEAQ (reference sequence). The CDR3 reads CASSSRYTGELFF. CDR3 coding DNA: TGTGCCAGCAGCTCCCGATACACCGGGGAGCTGTTTTTT.

This clonotype was seen many times. The chain has TRBV19 and TRBJ1-5; D unclear. Germline V gives CDR1 LNHDA, CDR2 SQIVND (reference sequence). The V end lost 5 bases, the J end lost 7 bases, and 15 bases lay between the germline ends. CDR3 size: 14 residues. For the CDR3, the DNA is TGTGCCAGTAGTCACTGGGGTGTTAGCCAGCCCCAGCATTTT. Translating gives CASSHWGVSQPQHF.

This chain uses TRBV29-1 with TRBJ2-1, with 9 bases matching TRBD2. J lost 6 bases, V lost 7 bases, and 4 bases had no gene match. CDR3 size: 12 residues. Germline CDR1 is SQVTM and CDR2 is ANQGSEA. CDR3 sequence: CSAGGLANEQFF. The CDR3 DNA follows: TGCAGCGCCGGGGGACTAGCCAATGAGCAGTTCTTC.

This clonotype came up a few times. The rearrangement joins TRBV10-3 to TRBJ1-5, with 7 bases identical to TRBD1. With V trimmed by 3 bases and J by 4 bases, 3 bases remained unmatched. CDR1 is ENHRY, CDR2 SYGVKD, per germline. There are 14 residues in the CDR3. The DNA for the CDR3 is TGTGCCATCAGTGAAGACAGGGTTAATCAGCCCCAGCATTTT. Its protein product is CAISEDRVNQPQHF.

CDR3 nucleotides: TGCAGTGCTCCTACTAGCGGGGGATCCTACAATGAGCAGTTCTTC. Residues: CSAPTSGGSYNEQFF. The gene calls are TRBV20-1 and TRBJ2-1; 11 positions match TRBD2. Germline CDR1 DFQATT, CDR2 SNEGSKA (reference sequence). Trimming removed 5 bases from V and 1 base from J; junction bases left unmatched: 4. The CDR3 consists of 15 residues.

The V and J genes are TRBV25-1 and TRBJ2-3, with D possibly TRBD2 on 6 matching bases. CDR1 is MGHDK, CDR2 SYGVNS, per germline. The V end lost 3 bases, the J end lost 11 bases, and 12 bases lay between the germline ends. The CDR3 has 12 residues. The CDR3 reads CASSDAGFRQYF. The CDR3 region has the DNA TGTGCCAGCAGTGACGCGGGGTTTAGGCAGTATTTT.

Of note for this clonotype: Germline is not matched at one junction end, which may reflect a read error. The chain carries TRBV9 and TRBJ2-7; D uncertain. CDR1 is SGDLS and CDR2 is YYNGEE in the germline V gene. The CDR3 contains 14 residues. The CDR3 protein is CASSVARASDEQYF. Here the CDR3 DNA reads TGTGCCAGCAGCGTAGCCCGGGCCTCCGACGAGCAGTACTTC.

In its sample, this clonotype was seen once. The genes are TRBV5-4 and TRBJ2-7, with 8 bases lining up with TRBD1. With V trimmed by 4 bases and J by 7 bases, 10 bases remained unmatched. From germline, CDR1 is SGHNT and CDR2 YYREEE (reference sequence). The CDR3 runs to 14 residues. The chain's CDR3 is CASSTGQGQTEQYF. CDR3 coding DNA: TGTGCCAGCAGCACCGGACAGGGACAGACGGAGCAGTACTTC.

This clonotype was seen ten or more times. This rearrangement joins TRBV29-1 to TRBJ1-2; possibly TRBD1 for D (6 bases). This CDR3 region has 14 residues. Looked up from germline, CDR1 is SQVTM and CDR2 is ANQGSEA. The CDR3 reads CRPTGQRGLGGYTF. In nucleotides, the CDR3 is TGCAGACCTACCGGCCAGCGGGGGCTCGGTGGCTACACCTTC.

At least ten counts were recorded for this clonotype. The V call is TRBV3-1, the J call TRBJ1-5; TRBD1 matches at 10 bases. The CDR3 runs to 14 residues. V trimming: 3 bases; J trimming: 5 bases; junction bases outside the gene matches: 1. Germline lookup yields CDR1 LGHDT and CDR2 YNNKEL (reference sequence). CDR3 sequence reads: CASSQTGGDQPQHF. The CDR3 bases are TGTGCCAGCAGCCAGACAGGGGGCGATCAGCCCCAGCATTTT.

This clonotype was seen many times. This rearrangement joins TRBV27 to TRBJ2-7; D unresolved. Germline lookup yields CDR1 MNHEY and CDR2 SMNVEV (reference sequence). V gave up 2 bases and J gave up 0 bases, with 5 bases separating them. The CDR3 is 13 amino acids. CDR3 region: CASSLAVSYEQYF. CDR3 DNA: TGTGCCAGCAGTTTAGCTGTCTCCTACGAGCAGTACTTC.

This clonotype was seen at least ten times. The rearrangement uses TRBV19 and TRBJ1-2; D perhaps matches TRBD1 (5 bases). CDR1 LNHDA and CDR2 SQIVND come from the germline V gene (reference sequence). CDR3 size: 11 residues. V was clipped by 11 bases and J by 8 bases, with 15 bases between them. The CDR3 sequence is CASWGVEGYTF. CDR3 nucleotide sequence: TGTGCCTCCTGGGGGGTTGAAGGCTACACCTTC.

This chain joins TRBV20-1 and TRBJ2-3; D might be TRBD2 (6 bases). Germline assignment: CDR1 DFQATT and CDR2 SNEGSKA (reference sequence). This CDR3 comprises 15 residues. V was pared by 6 bases and J by 2 bases, with 18 bases between. Written as DNA, the CDR3 is TGCAGTGCGCGCCGGGACTTTTCACCCACAGATACGCAGTATTTT. Its translation is CSARRDFSPTDTQYF.

CDR3 sequence reads: CASTYQGWGNTIYF. CDR3 sequence (DNA): TGTGCCAGCACCTACCAGGGCTGGGGTAACACCATATATTTT. This chain joins TRBV2 and TRBJ1-3; D may be TRBD1 (5 bases). The V and J ends lost 7 bases and 7 bases respectively, with 17 bases between them. The CDR3 extends over 14 amino acids. Per germline, CDR1 SNHLY and CDR2 FYNNEI. The full variable domain, rest sourced from reference TRBV2 and TRBJ1-3, is EPEVTQTPSHQVTQMGQEVILRCVPISNHLYFYWYRQILGQKVEFLVSFYNNEISEKSEIFDDQFSVERPDGSNFTLKIRSTKLEDSAMYFCASTYQGWGNTIYFGEGSWLTVV.

The chain carries TRBV13 and TRBJ2-7, with a possible D match to TRBD2 (6 bases). CDR3 length equals 14 residues. With 2 bases removed from V and 3 bases from J, the gap between germline ends came to 11 bases. Germline V gene sequence: CDR1 PRHDT, CDR2 FYEKMQ (reference sequence). The CDR3 is CASSLTGVHYEQYF. The CDR3 region has the DNA TGTGCCAGCAGCTTAACGGGGGTGCACTACGAGCAGTACTTC. The full variable domain, with the rest looked up from reference TRBV13 and TRBJ2-7, is AAGVIQSPRHLIKEKRETATLKCYPIPRHDTVYWYQQGPGQDPQFLISFYEKMQSDKGSIPDRFSAQQFSDYHSELNMSSLELGDSALYFCASSLTGVHYEQYFGPGTRLTVT.

The CDR3 spells CASSLALDEQYF. DNA of the CDR3: TGTGCCAGCAGCTTAGCCCTGGACGAGCAGTACTTC. The chain employs TRBV7-8 and TRBJ2-7; no clear D. The CDR3 has 12 residues. Between the trimmed V and J ends, which lost 0 bases and 5 bases, there was a span of 5 bases. Germline V CDR1 and CDR2: SGHVS, FQNEAQ.

The rearrangement joins TRBV5-6 to TRBJ1-2; no firm D call. Germline V gene sequence: CDR1 SGHDT, CDR2 YYEEEE. V shed 4 bases and J shed 5 bases, with 18 bases lying between them. CDR3 length: 15 residues. CDR3 coding DNA: TGTGCCAGCAGCGATTGGAGGGAATCCTCTTATGGCTACACCTTC. Its protein product is CASSDWRESSYGYTF.

V is TRBV4-1 and J is TRBJ1-3, with 7 positions matching TRBD1. Germline CDR1 reads MGHRA; CDR2 reads YSYEKL. This CDR3 has 17 residues. Losses at the gene ends were 1 base for V and 1 base for J; bases not matched to a gene: 7. The CDR3 reads CASSQGRGQVSGNTIYF. The CDR3 DNA sequence: TGCGCCAGCAGCCAAGGTAGGGGGCAAGTGTCTGGAAACACCATATATTTT.

This clonotype was seen repeatedly, ten times or more. The J gene is TRBJ2-7, the V gene TRBV20-1, with D hard to call. The CDR3 length is 11 residues. Germline CDR1 and CDR2: DFQATT and SNEGSKA (reference sequence). The CDR3 spells CSGLIGYEQYF. CDR3 nucleotide sequence: TGCAGCGGCCTCATCGGCTACGAGCAGTACTTC.

The V and J genes are TRBV7-2 and TRBJ1-6, with 7 bases aligning to TRBD1. The J segment lost 16 bases and the V segment lost 2 bases, leaving 8 bases of the junction unmatched. Per germline, CDR1 SGHTA and CDR2 FQGNSA. The CDR3 runs 13 residues. In DNA form, the CDR3 reads TGTGCCAGCAGCTTAAGCCTTCCGGGACAGCTCCACTTT. It codes for CASSLSLPGQLHF.

The rearrangement joins TRBV2 to TRBJ2-3; 7 bases map to TRBD2. There are 15 residues in the CDR3. Germline V CDR1 and CDR2: SNHLY, FYNNEI. The V gene end was trimmed by 10 bases and the J gene end by 2 bases; junction bases not matched to a gene: 12. CDR3 region: CATNPGLTFTDTQYF. Written as DNA, the CDR3 is TGTGCCACCAATCCGGGACTAACATTCACAGATACGCAGTATTTT.

Details on this clonotype: Being one base from a much bigger clone, this may be a read error. The conserved phenylalanine or tryptophan normally closing the CDR3 is absent here, so this likely arose from a read error. The chain has TRBV11-2 and TRBJ2-1; TRBD2 matches at 7 bases. The CDR3 has 17 amino acids. Germline V CDR1 and CDR2: SGHAT, FQNNGV. Unmatched junction bases numbered 16, after V lost 5 bases and J lost 6 bases. CDR3: CASSPTTLERGINEQFL. For the CDR3, the DNA is TGTGCCAGCAGCCCTACCACCCTCGAGCGGGGCATCAATGAGCAGTTCCTC.

V is TRBV12-3 or TRBV12-4 and J is TRBJ2-5, with a weak D call TRBD1 (5 bases). Deletions cut 4 bases from V and 5 bases from J, with 14 bases between. The CDR3 covers 14 residues. The CDR3 reads CASSYDSPLETQYF. CDR3 nucleotides: TGTGCCAGCAGTTACGACAGTCCTTTGGAGACCCAGTACTTC.

About this clonotype itself: Germline is not matched at one junction end, which may reflect a read error. J is TRBJ2-1 and V is TRBV10-3; TRBD2 matches 10 bases. The V gene's germline CDR1 is ENHRY and CDR2 SYGVKD. The CDR3 is 15 residues long. The CDR3, as DNA: TGTGCCAGCAGTTTGTCCAGCGGGGGGGCGCGCGAGCAGTTCTTC. Translation: CASSLSSGGAREQFF.

This clonotype has ten or more counts. The chain has TRBV20-1 and TRBJ2-7, with D perhaps matching TRBD1 (6 bases). The CDR3 extends over 13 amino acids. Germline V gene sequence: CDR1 DFQATT, CDR2 SNEGSKA (reference sequence). V was shortened by 4 bases and J by 0 bases, with 10 bases between the two germline ends. The CDR3 protein is CSATRTASYEQYF. CDR3 sequence (DNA): TGCAGTGCTACACGGACAGCCTCCTACGAGCAGTACTTC.